This TCR beta chain came from a study of CD8 T cells in ankylosing spondylitis. Study conclusions and caveats: Disease-linked clones, CD8+, were relatively rare in peripheral blood. The study identified a TCR beta motif of under ten highly homologous variants that appeared characteristic of ankylosing spondylitis blood.

Comments on this clonotype: Its specificity is unknown.

Scientists made TCR beta libraries using quantitative 5'-RACE with molecular barcodes. In TCRdb, the 5' RACE reads were re-called with MiXCR into one record per CDR3 protein. The data show some 840,000 distinct CDR3 sequences, 10% to 15% seen once. Material for sequencing was blood, either unsorted or a sorted T cell fraction (not recorded which). This TCR came from a male donor with ankylosing spondylitis.

This chain's CDR3 is CASSRTPGQGAGYTF. Here the CDR3 DNA reads TGTGCCAGCAGCCGTACCCCGGGACAGGGGGCAGGCTACACCTTC. This rearrangement joins TRBV7-8 to TRBJ1-2; 12 positions match TRBD1. The CDR3 spans 15 residues. Germline CDR1 reads SGHVS; CDR2 reads FQNEAQ. The V segment lost 5 bases and the J segment 8 bases; nucleotides outside the gene matches: 9.